Shown below are 26 T cell receptor beta chains from a single sample sequenced in a study of siplizumab effects on memory and regulatory T cells. Assay used: immunoSEQ multiplex PCR; TCRdb lists only in-frame clones, some missing. This sample carries 75,000 to 95,000 clones, more than 80% of them seen once, and the ten largest clones take roughly 14%. Input material: CD4+ T cells sorted from blood. These TCRs come from a human donor in good health.

The chain recombines TRBV6-4 with TRBJ1-5, with 10 bases matching TRBD1. J was trimmed by 5 bases and V by 3 bases; bases with no gene match: 4. The CDR3 sequence is 15 residues long. Germline V gives CDR1 MRHNA, CDR2 SNTAGT. The CDR3 loop is CASSETTGGHQPQHF. In DNA form, the CDR3 reads TGTGCCAGCAGTGAGACGACAGGGGGCCATCAGCCCCAGCATTTT.

The table lists this clone with a count of one. This chain joins TRBV4-1 and TRBJ1-2, with 10 bases that match TRBD1. CDR3 length equals 17 residues. The germline V gene encodes CDR1 MGHRA and CDR2 YSYEKL. Trimming removed 3 bases from V and 2 bases from J; junction bases left unmatched: 9. CDR3 region: CASSHPVGQGENYGYTF. The DNA for the CDR3 is TGCGCCAGCAGCCACCCGGTTGGACAGGGGGAGAACTATGGCTACACCTTC.

Written as DNA, the CDR3 is TGTGCCAGCAGCTTGGCGGGGGCTAGCGGTCGCACAGATACGCAGTATTTT. It yields the protein CASSLAGASGRTDTQYF. V gene TRBV7-9 combines with J gene TRBJ2-3, with D perhaps matching TRBD2 (7 bases). Looked up from germline, CDR1 is SEHNR and CDR2 is FQNEAQ (reference sequence). This CDR3 comprises 17 residues. Trimming removed 3 bases from V and 1 base from J, with 17 bases in between.

A single count supports this clone. This sequence joins TRBV30 and TRBJ1-5; D is unclear. V was pared by 0 bases and J by 5 bases, with 8 bases between. The CDR3 has 13 residues. Germline V lookup: CDR1 GTSNPN, CDR2 SVGIG (reference sequence). CDR3 residues: CAWSVLEDQPQHF. CDR3 DNA: TGTGCCTGGAGTGTCCTTGAGGATCAGCCCCAGCATTTT. The complete variable domain, with remaining parts taken from reference TRBV30 and TRBJ1-5, reads SQTIHQWPATLVQPVGSPLSLECTVEGTSNPNLYWYRQAAGRGLQLLFYSVGIGQISSEVPQNLSASRPQDRQFILSSKKLLLSDSGFYLCAWSVLEDQPQHFGDGTRLSIL.

The rearrangement links TRBV6-5 to TRBJ2-6; D call uncertain. V was cut by 5 bases and J by 0 bases, with 5 bases left in between. Germline CDR1 reads MNHEY; CDR2 reads SVGAGI. The CDR3 consists of 14 residues. CDR3 DNA sequence: TGTGCCAGCAGTCGTTTCTCTGGGGCCAACGTCCTGACTTTC. As protein: CASSRFSGANVLTF.

This rearrangement joins TRBV5-1 to TRBJ2-7; 13 bases fit TRBD2. There are 14 residues in the CDR3. In germline, CDR1 is SGHRS, CDR2 YFSETQ. J lost 5 bases, V lost 4 bases, and 3 bases had no gene match. Here the CDR3 reads CASSTGTSGNEQYF. The CDR3 DNA follows: TGCGCCAGCAGCACCGGGACTAGCGGGAACGAGCAGTACTTC.

The chain employs TRBV7-2 and TRBJ2-1; 11 nucleotides align to TRBD1. The trim removed 3 bases at V and 8 bases at J, leaving 6 bases unmatched. This CDR3 spans 15 amino acids. The germline CDR1 and CDR2 sequences are SGHTA and FQGNSA. CDR3 amino acids: CASSFRDRGTYEQFF. Here the CDR3 DNA reads TGTGCCAGCAGCTTTCGGGACAGGGGGACATATGAGCAGTTCTTC.

This sequence joins TRBV7-9 and TRBJ1-1; the D gene is possibly TRBD1 (5 bases). CDR1 and CDR2 from the germline V gene are SEHNR and FQNEAQ (reference sequence). The CDR3 is 13 residues long. Trimming cost V 6 bases and J 3 bases, with 11 bases left between them. This CDR3 reads CASRFDRDTEAFF. DNA for the CDR3: TGTGCCAGCAGATTTGACAGAGACACTGAAGCTTTCTTT.

The V and J genes are TRBV2 and TRBJ2-5; perhaps TRBD2 as D (6 bases). The CDR3 extends over 13 amino acids. With 6 bases removed from V and 2 bases from J, the gap between germline ends came to 10 bases. Per the germline V gene, CDR1 is SNHLY and CDR2 is FYNNEI. CDR3 region: CASSRDLQETQYF. In DNA, the CDR3 is TGTGCCAGCAGCCGGGACTTACAAGAGACCCAGTACTTC.

The chain is built from TRBV9 and TRBJ1-1; D ambiguous. Trimming removed 1 base at V and 0 bases at J, with 4 bases between. The CDR3 extends over 13 amino acids. Germline assignment: CDR1 SGDLS and CDR2 YYNGEE. The CDR3 loop is CASSVIMNTEAFF. The CDR3 DNA sequence: TGTGCCAGCAGCGTAATAATGAACACTGAAGCTTTCTTT.

This clone has a single count. This chain joins TRBV15 and TRBJ2-7, with TRBD1 matching 9 bases. V lost 0 bases, J lost 2 bases, and 8 bases stayed unmatched. The germline V gene has CDR1 LNHNV and CDR2 YYDKDF (reference sequence). This CDR3 is 17 amino acids long. CDR3: CATSRDFAGQGPYEQYF. The CDR3 DNA follows: TGTGCCACCAGCAGAGATTTCGCGGGACAGGGACCCTACGAGCAGTACTTC.

The chain employs TRBV11-2 and TRBJ2-7; 13 nucleotides align to TRBD2. This CDR3 comprises 15 residues. Per the germline V gene, CDR1 is SGHAT and CDR2 is FQNNGV. V lost 5 bases to trimming and J lost 5 bases; unmatched junction nucleotides: 6. The CDR3: CASSPAGLAGDEQYF. As DNA, the CDR3 is TGTGCCAGCAGCCCTGCCGGACTAGCGGGAGACGAGCAGTACTTC.

The CDR3 reads CAWRPGGLQGYTGELFF. For the CDR3, the DNA is TGTGCCTGGAGGCCTGGAGGCCTGCAGGGGTACACCGGGGAGCTGTTTTTT. The chain couples TRBV30 to TRBJ2-2, with a tentative D call TRBD1 (6 bases). From germline, CDR1 is GTSNPN and CDR2 SVGIG (reference sequence). Trimming removed 3 bases from V and 3 bases from J, with 20 bases in between. This CDR3 comprises 17 residues.

V usage is TRBV7-9 and J usage is TRBJ1-1; D is perhaps TRBD1 (5 bases). The germline gives CDR1 SEHNR, CDR2 FQNEAQ (reference sequence). V dropped 1 base and J dropped 2 bases, with 14 bases sitting between them. The length of the CDR3 is 16 residues. For the CDR3, the DNA is TGTGCCAGCAGCTTAGTTCCAGTGGGGGTTAACACTGAAGCTTTCTTT. Protein sequence: CASSLVPVGVNTEAFF. Combining the CDR3 with reference TRBV7-9 and TRBJ1-1 gives the whole variable domain DTGVSQNPRHKITKRGQNVTFRCDPISEHNRLYWYRQTLGQGPEFLTYFQNEAQLEKSRLLSDRFSAERPKGSFSTLEIQRTEQGDSAMYLCASSLVPVGVNTEAFFGQGTRLTVV.

The V gene is TRBV6-1, the J gene TRBJ2-3, with D unclear. Germline CDR1 and CDR2: MNHNS and SASEGT. The V and J ends lost 7 bases and 2 bases respectively, with 10 bases between them. This CDR3 has 13 amino acids. DNA of the CDR3: TGTGCCAGCAAATTCATTGACACAGATACGCAGTATTTT. Its protein is CASKFIDTDTQYF.

The rearrangement uses TRBV29-1 and TRBJ2-1; TRBD2 aligns across 7 bases. V lost 7 bases, J lost 3 bases, and 9 bases stayed unmatched. CDR1 and CDR2 (germline): SQVTM, ANQGSEA. The CDR3 is made up of 14 amino acids. CDR3 nucleotide sequence: TGCAGCGCCTGGTGGCGGGAGAGCTACAATGAGCAGTTCTTC. Translation gives CSAWWRESYNEQFF.

This chain links TRBV2 with TRBJ2-1; a possible D gene is TRBD2 (5 bases). V was trimmed by 1 base and J by 7 bases, leaving 8 bases between them. The CDR3 sequence is 13 residues long. Germline V CDR1 and CDR2: SNHLY, FYNNEI. The CDR3 DNA reads TGTGCCAGCAGTGAAGAGGACTGGAATGAGCAGTTCTTC. The encoded protein is CASSEEDWNEQFF.

On this clone itself: This sample includes further DNA sequences coding for the same CDR3. The chain has TRBV5-1 and TRBJ2-2, with D tentatively TRBD1 or TRBD2 (5 bases each). The V gene's germline CDR1 is SGHRS and CDR2 YFSETQ. This CDR3 is built from 15 residues. Trimming pared 4 bases from V and 2 bases from J, leaving 12 bases between. Here the CDR3 reads CASSLGTFNTGELFF. CDR3 in DNA: TGCGCCAGCAGCCTCGGGACCTTTAACACCGGGGAGCTGTTTTTT.

The rearrangement joins TRBV5-1 to TRBJ2-3; possible D gene TRBD2, 6 bases. CDR1 is SGHRS and CDR2 is YFSETQ in the germline V gene. The CDR3 is made up of 14 amino acids. The V gene lost 4 bases and the J gene lost 2 bases, with 11 bases spanning the gap. CDR3 amino acids: CASSRDFLTDTQYF. DNA for the CDR3: TGCGCCAGCAGCCGGGACTTTCTCACAGATACGCAGTATTTT. Supplemented by reference TRBV5-1 and TRBJ2-3, the full variable domain reads KAGVTQTPRYLIKTRGQQVTLSCSPISGHRSVSWYQQTPGQGLQFLFEYFSETQRNKGNFPGRFSGRQFSNSRSEMNVSTLELGDSALYLCASSRDFLTDTQYFGPGTRLTVL.

V and J are TRBV7-9 and TRBJ1-4; no reliable D call. CDR1 is SEHNR and CDR2 is FQNEAQ in the germline V gene (reference sequence). V was cut by 1 base and J by 5 bases, with 8 bases left in between. The CDR3 is 14 amino acids. CDR3 bases: TGTGCCAGCAGCTTAGGGGCAGGAAATGAAAAACTGTTTTTT. This codes for CASSLGAGNEKLFF.

A single count supports this clone. The rearrangement uses TRBV10-2 and TRBJ2-3, with 7 bases aligning to TRBD2. Germline V gene lookup returns CDR1 WSHSY and CDR2 SAAADI. The V and J ends lost 3 bases and 0 bases, in that order; junction bases with no gene match: 12. The CDR3 loop spans 18 amino acids. The CDR3 loop reads CASSDRGRLAESTDTQYF. The CDR3 DNA follows: TGCGCCAGCAGTGACCGGGGCCGGCTAGCGGAGAGCACAGATACGCAGTATTTT.

The chain carries TRBV21-1 and TRBJ2-7; TRBD1, as called in the table, went unchecked against the DNA. TRBV21-1 is recorded as a pseudogene. The CDR3 runs to 16 residues. CDR3 in DNA: TGTGCCAGCAGTTGTCCCCGGGACAGGGCGCTCTACGAGCAGTACTTC. Its translation: CASSCPRDRALYEQYF.

Comment on this clone: The junction departs from germline at one end; a sequencing error may be responsible. The chain is built from TRBV7-9 and TRBJ1-3; possibly TRBD1 for D (5 bases). CDR3 length: 14 residues. CDR1 and CDR2 (germline): SEHNR, FQNEAQ (reference sequence). CDR3 coding DNA: TGTGCCAGCAGTTCCGGGACTCCTGGAAACGCCATATATTTT. Translated: CASSSGTPGNAIYF.

A word on this clone: The same CDR3 also results from other DNA sequences found in this sample. The genes are TRBV5-1 and TRBJ2-7; D is perhaps TRBD2 (5 bases). V was clipped by 0 bases and J by 6 bases, with 7 bases between them. CDR1 and CDR2 from the germline V gene are SGHRS and YFSETQ. CDR3 length: 12 residues. The CDR3 is CASSLVGSEQYF. CDR3 in DNA: TGCGCCAGCAGCTTGGTTGGGAGCGAGCAGTACTTC.

The rearrangement links TRBV6-1 to TRBJ1-1; D is unresolved. The CDR3 totals 13 residues. Trimming took off 4 bases at V and 0 bases at J, with 6 bases between the two ends. Germline V lookup: CDR1 MNHNS, CDR2 SASEGT. CDR3 DNA sequence: TGTGCCAGCAGTGCCCAGTTGAACACTGAAGCTTTCTTT. It is translated as CASSAQLNTEAFF.

V gene TRBV27 combines with J gene TRBJ2-1; TRBD1 is a possible D gene (5 bases). Deletions cut 5 bases from V and 6 bases from J, with 11 bases between. This CDR3 contains 13 residues. Germline V CDR1 and CDR2: MNHEY, SMNVEV (reference sequence). The DNA for the CDR3 is TGTGCCAGCAGTGCCCAGGGTACCAATGAGCAGTTCTTC. Amino acids: CASSAQGTNEQFF.